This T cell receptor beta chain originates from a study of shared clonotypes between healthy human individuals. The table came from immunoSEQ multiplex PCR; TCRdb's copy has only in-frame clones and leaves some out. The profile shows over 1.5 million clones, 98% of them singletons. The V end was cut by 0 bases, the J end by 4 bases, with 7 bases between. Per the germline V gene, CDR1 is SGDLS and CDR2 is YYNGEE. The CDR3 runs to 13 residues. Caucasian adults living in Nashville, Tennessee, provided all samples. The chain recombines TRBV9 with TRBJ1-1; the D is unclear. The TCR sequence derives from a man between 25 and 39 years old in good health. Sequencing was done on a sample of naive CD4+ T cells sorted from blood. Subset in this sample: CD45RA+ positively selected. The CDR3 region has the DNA TGTGCCAGCAGCGTAGATTTAAGCACTGAAGCTTTCTTT. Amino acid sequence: CASSVDLSTEAFF.